This T cell receptor (beta chain) was sequenced during a study of regulatory and conventional T cells in RAG deficiency. This CDR3 has 14 amino acids. J was trimmed by 6 bases and V by 2 bases; bases with no gene match: 5. CDR1 is MNHEY, CDR2 SVGAGI, per germline. Conventional CD4+ T cells were sorted from blood as CD25-low CD127-high cells. Clones were sequenced by immunoSEQ multiplex PCR, and TCRdb holds only the in-frame ones, with some missing. Of approximately 48,000 clones in the sample, over 80% were seen once. In addition, the sample was reused for a study of regulatory T cells. As that study records: The PCR used 52 TRBV and 13 TRBJ primers. Regulatory T cells showed the strongest V-J pair restriction and V/J gene skewing among patient repertoires.

The receptor's source is a human donor in good health. Sequencing used CD4+ effector T cells sorted from blood. The chain uses TRBV6-5 and TRBJ1-1; 8 bases align to TRBD1. CDR3 nucleotides: TGTGCCAGCAGTTACGACAGGGGCGTCGCTGAAGCTTTCTTT. It codes for CASSYDRGVAEAFF.